The 20 T cell receptor beta chains in this list originate from one sample, sequenced in a study of T cell responses to AZD1222 COVID-19 vaccine. Sequenced by immunoSEQ multiplex PCR; TCRdb stores in-frame clones only, minus some. The sample lists more than 110,000 clones, 70% to 90% occurring once. The specimen was peripheral blood, collected 28 days after the second AZD1222 dose. The origin of the receptors is an adult who received the AZD1222 COVID-19 vaccine.

This sequence joins TRBV6-5 and TRBJ1-2; no reliable D call. The CDR3 runs to 14 residues. With 5 bases removed from V and 2 bases from J, the gap between germline ends came to 12 bases. Germline CDR1 and CDR2: MNHEY and SVGAGI. The CDR3 nucleotides are TGTGCCAGCAGTCTTTTCGCGGTAAACTATGGCTACACCTTC. This gives the protein CASSLFAVNYGYTF.

This chain links TRBV6-5 with TRBJ1-2; D may be TRBD1 (5 bases). The germline CDR1 and CDR2 sequences are MNHEY and SVGAGI. V gave up 7 bases and J gave up 7 bases, with 16 bases separating them. The length of the CDR3 is 13 residues. The chain's CDR3 is CASIQGEGTGYTF. The CDR3 nucleotides are TGTGCCAGCATCCAAGGGGAGGGCACTGGCTACACCTTC.

The chain is built from TRBV7-2 and TRBJ1-6; D is ambiguous. Germline V gene lookup returns CDR1 SGHTA and CDR2 FQGNSA. The V end was cut by 0 bases, the J end by 10 bases, with 10 bases between. The CDR3 extends over 14 amino acids. DNA of the CDR3: TGTGCCAGCAGCTTAGCACAGAGGGCCTCACCCCTCCACTTT. Its protein product is CASSLAQRASPLHF.

The genes are TRBV29-1 and TRBJ1-5, with D tentatively TRBD1 (5 bases). Trimming stripped 5 bases from V and 3 bases from J, with 11 bases between. The germline gives CDR1 SQVTM, CDR2 ANQGSEA. The CDR3 has 13 residues. The CDR3 loop is CSVMGQPNQPQHF. CDR3 in DNA: TGCAGCGTTATGGGGCAACCCAATCAGCCCCAGCATTTT.

The V gene is TRBV30, the J gene TRBJ1-2, with a weak D call TRBD1 (6 bases). Germline assignment: CDR1 GTSNPN and CDR2 SVGIG (reference sequence). The CDR3 covers 14 residues. Between the trimmed V and J ends, which lost 5 bases and 6 bases, there was a span of 19 bases. The CDR3 sequence is CAWRYETGINGYTF. CDR3 sequence (DNA): TGTGCCTGGCGATATGAAACAGGGATTAATGGCTACACCTTC.

V is TRBV29-1 and J is TRBJ2-7; 8 bases map to TRBD2. Per the germline V gene, CDR1 is SQVTM and CDR2 is ANQGSEA. CDR3 size: 13 residues. Unmatched junction bases numbered 8, after V lost 7 bases and J lost 3 bases. The CDR3 nucleotides are TGCAGCGCCGGGGGGGGCAAAAACTACGAGCAGTACTTC. Translation: CSAGGGKNYEQYF.

This clone was seen a few times. The chain links TRBV5-6 to TRBJ1-6; 10 positions agree with TRBD1. This CDR3 spans 15 amino acids. V was pared by 4 bases and J by 8 bases, with 6 bases of the junction left unmatched. Germline values: CDR1 SGHDT, CDR2 YYEEEE. CDR3 residues: CASSLGQGSDSPLHF. The CDR3 DNA reads TGTGCCAGCAGCCTGGGACAGGGGAGCGATTCACCCCTCCACTTT.

V and J are TRBV6-5 and TRBJ1-1; D is ambiguous. The CDR3 covers 13 residues. The germline V gene has CDR1 MNHEY and CDR2 SVGAGI. Trimming stripped 4 bases from V and 1 base from J, with 7 bases between. The CDR3 is CASSLGGNTEAFF. CDR3 nucleotide sequence: TGTGCCAGCAGTTTGGGCGGGAACACTGAAGCTTTCTTT.

The chain couples TRBV18 to TRBJ1-2; perhaps TRBD1 as D (6 bases). The length of the CDR3 is 13 residues. V lost 8 bases and J lost 4, with 14 bases in between. CDR1 and CDR2 from the germline V gene are KGHSH and LQKENI. The CDR3 loop is CASTPGATYGYTF. The CDR3 coding sequence is TGTGCCAGCACCCCAGGGGCAACCTATGGCTACACCTTC.

The chain couples TRBV4-1 to TRBJ1-2; no definite D call. This CDR3 has 15 amino acids. The ends were cut back, 1 base at V and 2 bases at J, with 11 bases in the middle. Looked up from germline, CDR1 is MGHRA and CDR2 is YSYEKL. In DNA, the CDR3 is TGCGCCAGCAGCCAAGGAGCACCCTCGAACTATGGCTACACCTTC. This sequence encodes CASSQGAPSNYGYTF.

This sequence joins TRBV30 and TRBJ2-7; D is unresolved. CDR1 is GTSNPN and CDR2 is SVGIG in the germline V gene (reference sequence). Trimming removed 3 bases at V and 6 bases at J, with 6 bases between. There are 10 residues in the CDR3. CDR3 sequence: CAWRGREQYF. The CDR3 DNA is TGTGCCTGGAGAGGACGCGAGCAGTACTTC. Drawing the rest from reference TRBV30 and TRBJ2-7, the complete variable domain is SQTIHQWPATLVQPVGSPLSLECTVEGTSNPNLYWYRQAAGRGLQLLFYSVGIGQISSEVPQNLSASRPQDRQFILSSKKLLLSDSGFYLCAWRGREQYFGPGTRLTVT.

The CDR3 sequence: CASSPTLNTGELFF. CDR3 in DNA: TGTGCCAGCAGCCCCACACTTAACACCGGGGAGCTGTTTTTT. V and J are TRBV7-3 and TRBJ2-2, with no clear D. The CDR3 spans 14 residues. Trimming cost V 5 bases and J 2 bases, with 9 bases left between them. CDR1 and CDR2 (germline): SGHTA, FQGTGA. The whole variable domain, remainder taken from reference TRBV7-3 and TRBJ2-2, is GAGVSQTPSNKVTEKGKYVELRCDPISGHTALYWYRQSLGQGPEFLIYFQGTGAADDSGLPNDRFFAVRPEGSVSTLKIQRTERGDSAVYLCASSPTLNTGELFFGEGSRLTVL.

The chain joins TRBV19 to TRBJ2-7; 13 bases are shared with TRBD2. The V gene's germline CDR1 is LNHDA and CDR2 SQIVND (reference sequence). V lost 4 bases to trimming and J lost 2 bases; unmatched junction nucleotides: 14. The CDR3 runs to 19 residues. CDR3 residues: CASSTKGLAGPTNPYEQYF. CDR3 nucleotides: TGTGCCAGTAGTACAAAGGGACTAGCGGGGCCTACAAACCCCTACGAGCAGTACTTC. Full variable domain (outside the CDR3, taken from reference TRBV19 and TRBJ2-7): DGGITQSPKYLFRKEGQNVTLSCEQNLNHDAMYWYRQDPGQGLRLIYYSQIVNDFQKGDIAEGYSVSREKKESFPLTVTSAQKNPTAFYLCASSTKGLAGPTNPYEQYFGPGTRLTVT.

This clone was recorded once. The V and J genes are TRBV7-9 and TRBJ2-7; a possible D gene is TRBD1 (6 bases). Germline-derived CDR1 and CDR2 are SEHNR and FQNEAQ (reference sequence). This CDR3 has 14 amino acids. Trimming removed 5 bases at V and 3 bases at J, with 14 bases between. CDR3 region: CASSRARDNYEQYF. CDR3 nucleotide sequence: TGTGCCAGCAGCCGAGCCCGGGACAACTACGAGCAGTACTTC. Drawing the rest from reference TRBV7-9 and TRBJ2-7, the complete variable domain is DTGVSQNPRHKITKRGQNVTFRCDPISEHNRLYWYRQTLGQGPEFLTYFQNEAQLEKSRLLSDRFSAERPKGSFSTLEIQRTEQGDSAMYLCASSRARDNYEQYFGPGTRLTVT.

The chain couples TRBV21-1 to TRBJ1-2. TRBV21-1 is described as a pseudogene. The CDR3 is 14 residues long. This CDR3 is CASSNGSPNYGYTF. DNA of the CDR3: TGTGCCAGCAGCAATGGCAGCCCTAACTATGGCTACACCTTC.

The gene calls are TRBV27 and TRBJ2-7, with D perhaps matching TRBD1 or TRBD2 (5 bases each). The CDR3 totals 13 residues. V lost 7 bases and J 0 bases, leaving 10 bases between the germline ends. Germline CDR1 is MNHEY and CDR2 is SMNVEV (reference sequence). In nucleotides, the CDR3 is TGTGCCAGCACAAGAGGGACCTCCTACGAGCAGTACTTC. Protein sequence: CASTRGTSYEQYF.

The chain has TRBV19 and TRBJ2-2, with D possibly TRBD1 on 6 matching bases. Trimming stripped 3 bases from V and 6 bases from J, with 17 bases between. The CDR3 totals 16 residues. CDR1 and CDR2 from the germline V gene are LNHDA and SQIVND (reference sequence). The DNA for the CDR3 is TGTGCCAGTAGTATGATGCAGGGGTCATACGCCGGGGAGCTGTTTTTT. Amino acids: CASSMMQGSYAGELFF.

The chain couples TRBV7-2 to TRBJ1-4; D is undetermined. Germline V gene sequence: CDR1 SGHTA, CDR2 FQGNSA. V was cut by 7 bases and J by 5 bases, with 17 bases left in between. This CDR3 has 15 residues. In DNA, the CDR3 is TGTGCCAGCACCCTGGGGTTGGGGAGCAATGAAAAACTGTTTTTT. Residues: CASTLGLGSNEKLFF.

The chain has TRBV29-1 and TRBJ1-5; a possible D gene is TRBD1 (5 bases). Per the germline V gene, CDR1 is SQVTM and CDR2 is ANQGSEA. V was pared by 2 bases and J by 6 bases, with 11 bases between. This CDR3 has 13 residues. In DNA form, the CDR3 reads TGCAGCGTTGAATCAGGGTTGGGTCAGCCCCAGCATTTT. The encoded protein is CSVESGLGQPQHF.

This clone was picked up a small number of times. The rearrangement uses TRBV28 and TRBJ2-3; tentative D call: TRBD2 (6 bases). V was clipped by 3 bases and J by 1 base, with 8 bases between them. There are 14 residues in the CDR3. Per the germline V gene, CDR1 is MDHEN and CDR2 is SYDVKM. The CDR3 protein is CASSFRLGTDTQYF. In DNA, the CDR3 is TGTGCCAGCAGTTTCAGACTAGGCACAGATACGCAGTATTTT.